Given below is one TCR beta chain in context. The sample carries other DNA sequences with the same CDR3. CD45RO+ cells were combined with CCR7-negative CD45RA+ TemRA cells to form CD8 memory. Clones were read by immunoSEQ multiplex PCR, and TCRdb kept only the in-frame ones, dropping some. The sample has fewer than 350,000 clones; roughly 87% are singletons. These data originate in a study of shared clonotypes between healthy human individuals. The CDR3 covers 13 residues. Germline CDR1 SEHNR, CDR2 FQNEAQ (reference sequence). Trimming left V 0 bases short and J 4 bases short, with 7 bases between. This chain uses TRBV7-9 with TRBJ2-7; the D is unclear. Sequenced: memory CD8+ T cells sorted from blood. The sample's subset: CD45RO+ cells pooled with CCR7-negative TemRA cells. The TCR sequence derives from a man aged 18-30 years in good health. This CDR3 is CASSLAGLYEQYF. In DNA, the CDR3 is TGTGCCAGCAGCTTAGCAGGGCTATACGAGCAGTACTTC.